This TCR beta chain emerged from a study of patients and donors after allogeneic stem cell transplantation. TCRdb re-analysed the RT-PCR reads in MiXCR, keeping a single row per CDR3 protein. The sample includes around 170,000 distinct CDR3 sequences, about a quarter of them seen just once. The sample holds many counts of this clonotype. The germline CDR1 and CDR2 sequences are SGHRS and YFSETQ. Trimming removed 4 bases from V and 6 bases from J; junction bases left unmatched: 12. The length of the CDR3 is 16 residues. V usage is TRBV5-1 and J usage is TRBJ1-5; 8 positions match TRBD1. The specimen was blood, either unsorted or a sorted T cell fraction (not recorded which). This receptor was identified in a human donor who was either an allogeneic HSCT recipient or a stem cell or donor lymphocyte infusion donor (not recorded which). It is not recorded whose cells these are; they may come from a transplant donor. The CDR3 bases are TGCGCCAGCAGCCCTCCGGACAGGGCGCTTTCTCAGCCCCAGCATTTT. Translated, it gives CASSPPDRALSQPQHF.